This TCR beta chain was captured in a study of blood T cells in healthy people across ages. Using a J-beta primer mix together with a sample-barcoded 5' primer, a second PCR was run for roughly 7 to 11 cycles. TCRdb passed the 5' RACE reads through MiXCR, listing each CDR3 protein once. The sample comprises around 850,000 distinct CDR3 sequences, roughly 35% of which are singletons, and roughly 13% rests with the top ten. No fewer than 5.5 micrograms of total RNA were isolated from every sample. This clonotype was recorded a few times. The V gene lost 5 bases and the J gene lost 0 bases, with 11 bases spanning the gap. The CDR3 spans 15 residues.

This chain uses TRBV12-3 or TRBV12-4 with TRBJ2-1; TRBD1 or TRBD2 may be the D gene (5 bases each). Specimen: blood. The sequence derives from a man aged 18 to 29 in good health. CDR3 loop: CASSTGRSSYNEQFF. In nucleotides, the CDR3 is TGTGCCAGCAGTACGGGACGGAGCTCCTACAATGAGCAGTTCTTC.